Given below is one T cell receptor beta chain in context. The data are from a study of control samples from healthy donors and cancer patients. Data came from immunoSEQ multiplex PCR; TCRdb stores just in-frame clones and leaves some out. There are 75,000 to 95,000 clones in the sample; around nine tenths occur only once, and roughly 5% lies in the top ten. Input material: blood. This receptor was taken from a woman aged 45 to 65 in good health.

CDR3 loop: CASSIDRGSAEAFF. The DNA of the CDR3 is TGTGCCAGCAGTATCGACAGGGGGTCGGCTGAAGCTTTCTTT. The chain uses TRBV2 and TRBJ1-1, with 9 bases lining up with TRBD1. Germline V CDR1 and CDR2: SNHLY, FYNNEI. After removal of 5 bases from V and 6 bases from J, the junction contained 7 bases not matched to a gene. This CDR3 region has 14 residues. Looking up the rest from reference TRBV2 and TRBJ1-1 gives the full variable domain: EPEVTQTPSHQVTQMGQEVILRCVPISNHLYFYWYRQILGQKVEFLVSFYNNEISEKSEIFDDQFSVERPDGSNFTLKIRSTKLEDSAMYFCASSIDRGSAEAFFGQGTRLTVV.